Listed here are 14 T cell receptor beta chains from one sample, sequenced in a study of T cell repertoires in cytomegalovirus infection. MiXCR, applied by TCRdb to the reads, yields one record per CDR3 protein. The table has fewer than 550,000 distinct CDR3 sequences, approximately 25% seen once; the top ten hold about 12%. The sample taken for sequencing was PBMCs. Receptors were obtained from a human donor in good health (CMV status not recorded). Some clones in this sample may be carry-over from other donors' samples.

This clonotype has only one observation. This sequence joins TRBV7-9 and TRBJ2-2; the match to TRBD2 covers 11 bases. V trimming: 6 bases; J trimming: 5 bases; junction bases outside the gene matches: 14. The CDR3 is made up of 18 amino acids. The germline V gene encodes CDR1 SEHNR and CDR2 FQNEAQ (reference sequence). CDR3 region: CASSRKSTSGRETGELFF. CDR3 bases: TGTGCCAGCAGTCGTAAAAGCACTAGCGGGAGAGAGACCGGGGAGCTGTTTTTT.

The chain is built from TRBV10-2 and TRBJ2-3, with TRBD2 identical over 11 bases. Per germline, CDR1 WSHSY and CDR2 SAAADI. CDR3 size: 13 residues. J was trimmed by 8 bases and V by 11 bases; bases with no gene match: 9. This chain's CDR3 is CALRLAGGGTQYF. Written as DNA, the CDR3 is TGCGCCCTGCGGCTAGCGGGAGGTGGTACGCAGTATTTT.

In this sample, this clonotype turned up many times. The chain couples TRBV7-3 to TRBJ2-1; tentatively, D is TRBD2 (5 bases). The CDR3 loop spans 14 amino acids. The germline CDR1 and CDR2 sequences are SGHTA and FQGTGA. Between the trimmed V and J ends, which lost 5 bases and 2 bases, there was a span of 10 bases. The CDR3 region has the DNA TGTGCCAGCAGCCCCTTGACTACCTACAATGAGCAGTTCTTC. Translation: CASSPLTTYNEQFF.

The chain combines TRBV12-3 or TRBV12-4 with TRBJ2-3, with 14 nucleotides matching TRBD2. With V trimmed by 0 bases and J by 6 bases, 8 bases remained unmatched. CDR3 size: 18 residues. The CDR3 reads CASSLALGTSGSRDTQYF. As DNA, the CDR3 is TGTGCCAGCAGTTTAGCTCTCGGGACTAGCGGGAGCAGGGATACGCAGTATTTT.

V gene TRBV5-1 combines with J gene TRBJ2-1, with 11 bases that match TRBD2. This CDR3 comprises 17 residues. Per germline, CDR1 SGHRS and CDR2 YFSETQ. The V segment lost 2 bases and the J segment 7 bases; nucleotides outside the gene matches: 11. CDR3 nucleotide sequence: TGCGCCAGCAGCTTTACTAGCGGGAGACTGGGCCTTAATGAGCAGTTCTTC. Protein sequence: CASSFTSGRLGLNEQFF.

Ten or more counts support this clonotype. The gene calls are TRBV7-2 and TRBJ2-5; weak D call: TRBD2 (5 bases). V lost 1 base, J lost 1 base, and 13 bases lay in between. This CDR3 has 16 amino acids. Germline V gene sequence: CDR1 SGHTA, CDR2 FQGNSA. The CDR3 DNA sequence: TGTGCCAGCAGCTTAGGGGCCACTAGGGCCCAAGAGACCCAGTACTTC. Translation: CASSLGATRAQETQYF.

CDR3 sequence reads: CASRAGANGANVLTF. In DNA, the CDR3 is TGTGCCAGCAGAGCCGGGGCGAACGGGGCCAACGTCCTGACTTTC. The rearrangement links TRBV6-1 to TRBJ2-6; D tentatively fits TRBD1 or TRBD2 (5 bases each). Germline V gives CDR1 MNHNS, CDR2 SASEGT. The V end lost 6 bases, the J end lost 4 bases, and 13 bases lay between the germline ends. This CDR3 is built from 15 residues.

This clonotype was recorded a few times. The CDR3 sequence: CASSAYNEQFF. DNA for the CDR3: TGTGCCAGCAGTGCGTACAATGAGCAGTTCTTC. The J gene is TRBJ2-1, the V gene TRBV6-1; D gene uncertain. This CDR3 region has 11 residues. Germline CDR1 reads MNHNS; CDR2 reads SASEGT. V was trimmed by 4 bases and J by 4 bases, leaving 2 bases between them.

This clonotype was detected only a few times. V and J are TRBV27 and TRBJ2-2, with 7 bases fitting TRBD2. Looked up from germline, CDR1 is MNHEY and CDR2 is SMNVEV (reference sequence). This CDR3 is built from 15 residues. V lost 5 bases and J lost 4; bases outside the gene matches: 7. DNA of the CDR3: TGTGCCAGCAGTCCCCAGACTAGCTTCACCGGGGAGCTGTTTTTT. Translated: CASSPQTSFTGELFF.

This clonotype was counted a few times. V and J are TRBV14 and TRBJ1-1; D call uncertain. CDR3 length equals 14 residues. Germline assignment: CDR1 SGHDN and CDR2 FVKESK. V shed 1 base and J shed 8 bases, with 14 bases lying between them. The CDR3 spells CASSQVRANGEAFF. The CDR3 DNA follows: TGTGCCAGCAGCCAAGTTCGGGCGAATGGGGAAGCTTTCTTT.

This clonotype showed up just once. The rearrangement uses TRBV19 and TRBJ1-4; D gene unclear. Trimming shortened V by 6 bases and J by 6 bases, and 23 bases separated the two germline ends. CDR1 and CDR2 (germline): LNHDA, SQIVND (reference sequence). The CDR3 has 17 residues. In nucleotides, the CDR3 is TGTGCCAGTAGCATTACGTGGGATCATCTTAGGGATGAAAAACTGTTTTTT. This sequence encodes CASSITWDHLRDEKLFF.

CDR3 in amino acids: CASSLVGPFTEAFF. The CDR3 DNA follows: TGTGCCAGCAGCTTAGTGGGTCCATTCACTGAAGCTTTCTTT. The V call is TRBV7-2, the J call TRBJ1-1; D unclear. Germline CDR1 SGHTA, CDR2 FQGNSA. The CDR3 contains 14 residues. The V end lost 1 base, the J end lost 4 bases, and 10 bases lay between the germline ends.

This clonotype was found a few times. The chain has TRBV19 and TRBJ2-7; TRBD1 matches at 9 bases. Unmatched junction bases numbered 10, after V lost 7 bases and J lost 3 bases. In germline, CDR1 is LNHDA, CDR2 SQIVND (reference sequence). The CDR3 runs 15 residues. Written as DNA, the CDR3 is TGTGCCAGTAACAAAGCCGGGACAGGGTTCTACGAGCAGTACTTC. This gives the protein CASNKAGTGFYEQYF.

The V and J genes are TRBV5-3 and TRBJ1-1; D is uncertain. TRBV5-3 is an open reading frame whose function is uncertain. The CDR3 runs 12 residues. The ends were cut back, 8 bases at V and 5 bases at J, with 13 bases in the middle. The DNA for the CDR3 is TGTGCCAGCAGCGGGGAGAAGACTGAAGCTTTCTTT. Its translation is CASSGEKTEAFF.